Listed below are T cell receptor beta chains from one sample, sequenced in a study of cytomegalovirus exposure and HLA in healthy donors. The assay was immunoSEQ multiplex PCR, and TCRdb's table has in-frame clones only and misses some. The sample lists 88,000 or so clones, over 60% occurring once. Material for sequencing was PBMCs. These receptors originate from a male donor in good health and CMV-seropositive. Each CDR3 is given with its conserved first and last residue. The D gene is left open where the match is weak. Size values are once, few and many counts, or a class for expanded clones, and some rows have none.

V gene,D gene,J gene,clone size,CDR3 DNA,CDR3 protein
TRBV9,-,TRBJ1-4,-,TGTGCCAGCAGCGTAAACGGGAATGAAAAACTGTTTTTT,CASSVNGNEKLFF
TRBV27,-,TRBJ1-1,-,TGTGCCAGCAGTTCGTTCTCAGGGGTGTCCACTGAAGCTTTCTTT,CASSSFSGVSTEAFF
TRBV28,-,TRBJ1-1,-,TGTGCCAGCCTTCGTCCGGCGGACACTGAAGCTTTCTTT,CASLRPADTEAFF
TRBV30,-,TRBJ2-3,-,TGTGCCTGCGACCGAGGAGATACGCAGTATTTT,CACDRGDTQYF
TRBV5-4,-,TRBJ1-2,-,TGTGCCAGCAGCTTCCAGGGATCGGCTAACTATGGCTACACCTTC,CASSFQGSANYGYTF
TRBV7-2,TRBD1,TRBJ1-5,-,TGTGCCAGCAGCCCGCGGGACAGTCCCCATCAGCCCCAGCATTTT,CASSPRDSPHQPQHF
TRBV30,-,TRBJ1-2,few,TGTGCCTGGATGTTCACAGGGCAAGGCTACACCTTC,CAWMFTGQGYTF
TRBV4-2,TRBD1,TRBJ2-7,few,TGTGCCAGCAGCCAAGATCCTGCCAGGGGGTCGGGTCGTACCTACGAGCAGTACTTC,CASSQDPARGSGRTYEQYF
TRBV30,TRBD2,TRBJ2-7,-,TGTGCCTGGAGTTTCTCGGGACTAGCGAGCGAGCAGTACTTC,CAWSFSGLASEQYF
TRBV30,-,TRBJ2-7,-,TGTGCCTGGATCCGGCAGGGGGGAACCTACGAGCAGTACTTC,CAWIRQGGTYEQYF
TRBV9,TRBD1,TRBJ2-5,-,TGTGCCAGCAGCGTCGGACAGGGATCGGAGACCCAGTACTTC,CASSVGQGSETQYF
TRBV19,-,TRBJ1-1,-,TGTGCCAGTGGCAGGAGGGATACTGAAGCTTTCTTT,CASGRRDTEAFF
TRBV6-4,-,TRBJ2-2,-,TGTGCCAGCAGACTTAAGGAGGATGCCGGGGAGCTGTTTTTT,CASRLKEDAGELFF
TRBV10-2,-,TRBJ2-2,-,TGCGCCAGTCGGGGGTACACCGGGGAGCTGTTTTTT,CASRGYTGELFF
TRBV11-3,-,TRBJ2-7,-,TGTGCCAGCAGCTCCGACCTAGGGGCGCGCGAGCAGTACTTC,CASSSDLGAREQYF
TRBV28,-,TRBJ1-2,-,TGTGCCAGCAGTTTGGGGAGTGTGTATGGCTACACCTTC,CASSLGSVYGYTF
TRBV27,TRBD1,TRBJ2-3,-,TGTGCCAGCGGGGGACAGGGCACAGATACGCAGTATTTT,CASGGQGTDTQYF
TRBV19,TRBD2,TRBJ2-1,-,TGTGCCAGTAGCACTCTTAGCGGGGTCTCCTACAATGAGCAGTTCTTC,CASSTLSGVSYNEQFF
TRBV23-1,TRBD1,TRBJ2-3,few,TGCGCCAGCAGACCCGGGACAGGGTTGACAGATACGCAGTATTTT,CASRPGTGLTDTQYF
TRBV28,TRBD2,TRBJ2-1,-,TGTGCCAGCAGTCCGACTAGCGGGGGTTACAATGAGCAGTTCTTC,CASSPTSGGYNEQFF
TRBV28,-,TRBJ1-4,-,TGTGCCACCCTCCCAGGGGCGCTGGGTGAAAAACTGTTTTTT,CATLPGALGEKLFF
TRBV2,-,TRBJ1-5,-,TGTGCCAGCAGAAGTCCCCGGGGAAATCAGCCCCAGCATTTT,CASRSPRGNQPQHF
TRBV6-1,TRBD1,TRBJ1-2,-,TGTGCCAGCAGGGGGGACAGGGGATATGGCTACACCTTC,CASRGDRGYGYTF
TRBV7-9,-,TRBJ1-2,-,TGTGCCAGCAGCCCCACGGACAGAACCTATGGCTACACCTTC,CASSPTDRTYGYTF
TRBV29-1,-,TRBJ2-1,few,TGCAGCGTTGAGGGCAGCAATGAGCAGTTCTTC,CSVEGSNEQFF
TRBV19,TRBD1,TRBJ1-5,-,TGTGCCAGTAGTATAGGAGGGACAGGAGAATCCAATCAGCCCCAGCATTTT,CASSIGGTGESNQPQHF
TRBV28,-,TRBJ1-2,-,TGTGCCAGCAGTACTTTATGGCTGGGGCAATGGGGCTACACCTTC,CASSTLWLGQWGYTF
TRBV7-3,-,TRBJ1-6,few,TGTGCCAGCAGCCTGAACAGGGCGGGTAGTAATTCACCCCTCCACTTT,CASSLNRAGSNSPLHF